This T cell receptor (beta chain) appears in the sequencing data of a study of cytomegalovirus exposure and HLA in healthy donors. The primer mix had 60 Vbeta and 13 Jbeta primers. The assay was immunoSEQ multiplex PCR, and TCRdb's table has in-frame clones only and misses some. The sample contains over 100,000 clones, around 9.1% of which appear only once. As for this clone: Different DNA sequences within this sample yield the same CDR3.

Trimming removed 6 bases at V and 4 bases at J, with 18 bases between. Per germline, CDR1 MNHNS and CDR2 SASEGT. The CDR3 contains 15 residues. The source is a middle-aged man in good health and CMV-seropositive. What was sequenced was PBMCs. This chain joins TRBV6-1 and TRBJ1-2; the D gene is possibly TRBD1 (5 bases). The CDR3 DNA follows: TGTGCCAGCAGGAAAAATACAGGACCAGCCTATGGCTACACCTTC. It specifies CASRKNTGPAYGYTF.